The present entry profiles one T cell receptor (beta chain) with its context. TCRdb's table, derived via immunoSEQ multiplex PCR, lists solely in-frame clones and lacks some. The profile shows about 170,000 clones, 70% to 90% of them singletons. The germline V gene encodes CDR1 SGHVS and CDR2 FNYEAQ. This CDR3 has 15 amino acids. Trimming shortened V by 4 bases and J by 2 bases, and 15 bases separated the two germline ends. The data belong to a study of control samples from healthy donors and cancer patients. The sequence came from a woman aged 25-40 years in good health. V gene TRBV7-6 combines with J gene TRBJ2-7; D may be TRBD1 (6 bases). Sequencing was performed on blood. The CDR3 coding sequence is TGTGCCAGCAGCTGGGGCTCAGGGGCGACCTACGAGCAGTACTTC. Translated, it gives CASSWGSGATYEQYF.